The 16 T cell receptor beta chains below come from one sample, sequenced in a study of cytomegalovirus exposure and HLA in healthy donors. With 60 Vbeta and 13 Jbeta primers, the PCR was carried out. Using immunoSEQ multiplex PCR, the repertoire was profiled, and TCRdb retains in-frame clones only, with some absent. The data contain around 90,000 clones, around 67% of them singletons. Input material: PBMCs. Receptor source: a human donor in good health.

The chain couples TRBV6-5 to TRBJ2-6, with D possibly matching TRBD1 (7 bases). The germline V and J ends were trimmed by 5 bases and 2 bases, with 10 bases remaining between them. The CDR3 totals 15 residues. Germline CDR1 and CDR2: MNHEY and SVGAGI. The CDR3 region has the DNA TGTGCCAGCAGTGCGGGGACAGCTGGGGCCAACGTCCTGACTTTC. Its protein is CASSAGTAGANVLTF.

This clone showed up just once. V is TRBV6-5 and J is TRBJ1-1; 7 bases align to TRBD1. The CDR3 consists of 15 residues. The J segment lost 5 bases and the V segment lost 4 bases, leaving 10 bases of the junction unmatched. Germline CDR1 is MNHEY and CDR2 is SVGAGI. Here the CDR3 reads CASSSSQGPGTEAFF. The CDR3 DNA reads as TGTGCCAGCAGTTCCTCACAGGGGCCGGGGACTGAAGCTTTCTTT.

V is TRBV5-5 and J is TRBJ1-5; 8 bases are shared with TRBD1. Germline assignment: CDR1 SGHKS and CDR2 YYEKEE (reference sequence). V lost 3 bases, J lost 4 bases, and 9 bases stayed unmatched. The CDR3 has 16 residues. CDR3 DNA: TGTGCCAGCAGCTATAGCCGGGACAGGATTAATCAGCCCCAGCATTTT. Encoded protein: CASSYSRDRINQPQHF.

The chain combines TRBV7-6 with TRBJ2-5; 8 positions match TRBD2. This CDR3 is 16 amino acids long. Trimming cost V 5 bases and J 8 bases; bases outside gene matches: 16. The V gene's germline CDR1 is SGHVS and CDR2 FNYEAQ. In DNA form, the CDR3 reads TGTGCCAGCAGCCCAGGGACTGTCTATAGCGGGGCTACCCAGTACTTC. This translates into CASSPGTVYSGATQYF.

The chain recombines TRBV5-1 with TRBJ2-7; TRBD2 matches at 14 bases. J was trimmed by 5 bases and V by 4 bases; bases with no gene match: 5. The CDR3 sequence is 15 residues long. The germline V gene has CDR1 SGHRS and CDR2 YFSETQ. The CDR3 region is CASSPPGLAGDEQYF. As DNA, the CDR3 is TGCGCCAGCAGCCCACCGGGACTAGCGGGGGACGAGCAGTACTTC. Supplemented by reference TRBV5-1 and TRBJ2-7, the full variable domain reads KAGVTQTPRYLIKTRGQQVTLSCSPISGHRSVSWYQQTPGQGLQFLFEYFSETQRNKGNFPGRFSGRQFSNSRSEMNVSTLELGDSALYLCASSPPGLAGDEQYFGPGTRLTVT.

The chain combines TRBV27 with TRBJ2-7, with TRBD1 matching over 7 bases. Germline CDR1 reads MNHEY; CDR2 reads SMNVEV (reference sequence). This CDR3 is built from 14 residues. J lost 3 bases, V lost 5 bases, and 7 bases had no gene match. This CDR3 is CASSPTWDSYEQYF. Here the CDR3 DNA reads TGTGCCAGCAGTCCGACTTGGGACAGCTACGAGCAGTACTTC.

This sequence joins TRBV18 and TRBJ1-5, with a tentative D call TRBD1 (6 bases). Per the germline V gene, CDR1 is KGHSH and CDR2 is LQKENI. The CDR3 is made up of 15 amino acids. V lost 5 bases and J 4 bases, leaving 15 bases between the germline ends. The CDR3 DNA sequence: TGTGCCAGCTCAGCCGGGACAAATGGAAATCAGCCCCAGCATTTT. It specifies CASSAGTNGNQPQHF.

The CDR3, as DNA: TGTGCCAGCAGACAGGGAGCTAACTATGGCTACACCTTC. Amino acid sequence: CASRQGANYGYTF. This rearrangement joins TRBV6-1 to TRBJ1-2; a possible D gene is TRBD1 (6 bases). The CDR3 runs 13 residues. Germline V gives CDR1 MNHNS, CDR2 SASEGT. V was shortened by 6 bases and J by 0 bases, with 8 bases between the two germline ends.

This chain connects TRBV5-1 to TRBJ1-4; 8 nucleotides align to TRBD1. The CDR3 contains 17 residues. V was clipped by 4 bases and J by 6 bases; unmatched bases: 14. Germline V lookup: CDR1 SGHRS, CDR2 YFSETQ. Written as DNA, the CDR3 is TGCGCCAGCAGCCCGAGAGGGCAACAGGGGGTGGATGAAAAACTGTTTTTT. Protein: CASSPRGQQGVDEKLFF.

This sequence joins TRBV19 and TRBJ2-4; D is perhaps TRBD2 (7 bases). The germline gives CDR1 LNHDA, CDR2 SQIVND (reference sequence). The CDR3 consists of 16 residues. Trimming took off 2 bases at V and 4 bases at J, with 15 bases between the two ends. DNA for the CDR3: TGTGCCAGTAGTATACTAGGGGGGGAACGAAAAAACATTCAGTACTTC. Its protein is CASSILGGERKNIQYF. Combining the CDR3 with reference TRBV19 and TRBJ2-4 gives the whole variable domain DGGITQSPKYLFRKEGQNVTLSCEQNLNHDAMYWYRQDPGQGLRLIYYSQIVNDFQKGDIAEGYSVSREKKESFPLTVTSAQKNPTAFYLCASSILGGERKNIQYFGAGTRLSVL.

This clone was found a few times. The chain uses TRBV7-2 and TRBJ2-5; the match to TRBD2 covers 8 bases. J was trimmed by 4 bases and V by 1 base; bases with no gene match: 14. The CDR3 contains 18 residues. Germline V gene data show CDR1 as SGHTA and CDR2 as FQGNSA. The CDR3 loop is CASSLVGGFSGVRETQYF. The CDR3 coding sequence is TGTGCCAGCAGCTTAGTGGGGGGTTTTAGCGGGGTGAGAGAGACCCAGTACTTC. The variable domain in full, with the rest retrieved from reference TRBV7-2 and TRBJ2-5, is GAGVSQSPSNKVTEKGKDVELRCDPISGHTALYWYRQSLGQGLEFLIYFQGNSAPDKSGLPSDRFSAERTGGSVSTLTIQRTQQEDSAVYLCASSLVGGFSGVRETQYFGPGTRLLVL.

A word on this clone: Relative to the germline gene, one junction end is altered; a read error may explain this. The V call is TRBV9, the J call TRBJ1-6; D call uncertain. This CDR3 comprises 16 residues. Looked up from germline, CDR1 is SGDLS and CDR2 is YYNGEE. For the CDR3, the DNA is TGTGCCGGCAGCGTAGGGTCTTCCCCGGTTAATTCACCCCTCCACTTT. Residues: CAGSVGSSPVNSPLHF.

J is TRBJ2-2 and V is TRBV19; 10 nucleotides align to TRBD1. Germline V gene sequence: CDR1 LNHDA, CDR2 SQIVND (reference sequence). CDR3 length: 15 amino acids. V shed 6 bases, J shed 6 bases, and the junction held 7 bases outside the gene matches. The CDR3 region has the DNA TGTGCCAGTAGGAACCGGGACAGGGGACCCGGGGAGCTGTTTTTT. It encodes CASRNRDRGPGELFF.

The chain combines TRBV13 with TRBJ1-1, with D possibly TRBD1 on 5 matching bases. V was cut by 3 bases and J by 1 base, with 12 bases left in between. This CDR3 has 15 residues. Germline-derived CDR1 and CDR2 are PRHDT and FYEKMQ (reference sequence). CDR3: CASSFLRGGNTEAFF. As DNA, the CDR3 is TGTGCCAGCAGCTTTTTACGGGGGGGGAACACTGAAGCTTTCTTT.

CDR3 in DNA: TGCGCCAGCAGCTTGGTCCGGAACACCGGGGAGCTGTTTTTT. Protein sequence: CASSLVRNTGELFF. This sequence joins TRBV5-1 and TRBJ2-2, with D uncertain. This CDR3 is 14 amino acids long. The germline V and J ends were trimmed by 0 bases and 1 base, with 4 bases remaining between them. CDR1 is SGHRS, CDR2 YFSETQ, per germline.

This clone has only one observation. The chain combines TRBV5-4 with TRBJ1-2; TRBD1 aligns across 7 bases. The CDR3 consists of 13 residues. Trimming removed 3 bases from V and 8 bases from J; junction bases left unmatched: 7. Germline assignment: CDR1 SGHNT and CDR2 YYREEE (reference sequence). The CDR3 DNA sequence: TGTGCCAGCAGCTCGACAGGGTTGTTCGGCTACACCTTC. Amino acids: CASSSTGLFGYTF.